The 29 T cell receptor beta chains below come from one sample, sequenced in a study of shared clonotypes between healthy human individuals. The repertoire was sequenced with immunoSEQ multiplex PCR; TCRdb's copy has only in-frame clones and lacks some. Of more than 200,000 clones listed, approximately 70% are singletons. The specimen sequenced was memory CD4+ T cells sorted from blood. Subset meaning: CD45RA-negative fraction. The receptors were gathered from a man between 25 and 39 years old in good health.

V gene TRBV29-1 combines with J gene TRBJ2-7, with D perhaps matching TRBD2 (6 bases). The CDR3 sequence is 11 residues long. V lost 8 bases, J lost 5 bases, and 13 bases lay in between. Germline V gene lookup returns CDR1 SQVTM and CDR2 ANQGSEA. CDR3 DNA: TGCAGCTCTGGTAGCGGAAACGAGCAGTACTTC. This translates into CSSGSGNEQYF.

The chain combines TRBV4-3 with TRBJ2-2; TRBD2 might be the D (7 bases). The germline V and J ends were trimmed by 1 base and 2 bases, with 17 bases remaining between them. Germline V gene sequence: CDR1 LGHNA, CDR2 YSLEER. The CDR3 is made up of 18 amino acids. CDR3 in DNA: TGCGCCAGCAGCCAAGGTGGGGGGGGACACACCAACACCGGGGAGCTGTTTTTT. This gives the protein CASSQGGGGHTNTGELFF.

CDR3 sequence: CATSRGTGVYNEQFF. CDR3 nucleotides: TGTGCCACCAGCAGAGGGACAGGGGTCTACAATGAGCAGTTCTTC. The V call is TRBV15, the J call TRBJ2-1; TRBD1 aligns across 9 bases. Germline V gene data show CDR1 as LNHNV and CDR2 as YYDKDF (reference sequence). This CDR3 has 15 residues. The V segment lost 1 base and the J segment 3 bases; nucleotides outside the gene matches: 1.

The chain is built from TRBV2 and TRBJ2-1; D remains ambiguous. Germline CDR1 reads SNHLY; CDR2 reads FYNNEI. The CDR3 length is 13 residues. The V gene lost 6 bases and the J gene lost 6 bases, with 12 bases spanning the gap. DNA of the CDR3: TGTGCCAGCAGCCTTCTGGGGTTCAATGAGCAGTTCTTC. It codes for CASSLLGFNEQFF.

The rearrangement uses TRBV5-5 and TRBJ1-4; 7 bases line up with TRBD1. Germline CDR1 is SGHKS and CDR2 is YYEKEE (reference sequence). The CDR3 spans 16 residues. The V and J ends lost 0 bases and 4 bases, in that order; junction bases with no gene match: 6. The CDR3 protein is CASSLGRDSSNEKLFF. In nucleotides, the CDR3 is TGTGCCAGCAGCTTGGGACGGGACAGTAGTAATGAAAAACTGTTTTTT. The variable domain in full, with the rest retrieved from reference TRBV5-5 and TRBJ1-4, is DAGVTQSPTHLIKTRGQQVTLRCSPISGHKSVSWYQQVLGQGPQFIFQYYEKEERGRGNFPDRFSARQFPNYSSELNVNALLLGDSALYLCASSLGRDSSNEKLFFGSGTQLSVL.

The chain combines TRBV27 with TRBJ1-2; the D gene is possibly TRBD1 (5 bases). Germline V gene data show CDR1 as MNHEY and CDR2 as SMNVEV (reference sequence). The CDR3 is 15 residues long. The V gene lost 6 bases and the J gene lost 4 bases, with 18 bases spanning the gap. CDR3 nucleotide sequence: TGTGCCAGCAGCCCTATTCCGGGGGTCGTCTATGGCTACACCTTC. Translating gives CASSPIPGVVYGYTF.

The chain employs TRBV29-1 and TRBJ2-6; 9 positions match TRBD1. The V segment lost 3 bases and the J segment 2 bases; nucleotides outside the gene matches: 8. The CDR3 totals 17 residues. The V gene's germline CDR1 is SQVTM and CDR2 ANQGSEA. The CDR3 DNA reads TGCAGCGTTGAGGATAACAGGGGGCTAGCTGGGGCCAACGTCCTGACTTTC. Protein: CSVEDNRGLAGANVLTF.

This chain uses TRBV28 with TRBJ1-1; D not certain. The CDR3 sequence is 13 residues long. Germline V gene data show CDR1 as MDHEN and CDR2 as SYDVKM. Trimming removed 10 bases from V and 1 base from J, with 13 bases in between. CDR3 amino acids: CATQRRGNTEAFF. Written as DNA, the CDR3 is TGTGCCACCCAACGACGCGGGAACACTGAAGCTTTCTTT. Variable domain in full (rest from reference TRBV28 and TRBJ1-1): DVKVTQSSRYLVKRTGEKVFLECVQDMDHENMFWYRQDPGLGLRLIYFSYDVKMKEKGDIPEGYSVSREKKERFSLILESASTNQTSMYLCATQRRGNTEAFFGQGTRLTVV.

J is TRBJ1-5 and V is TRBV28; D is undetermined. The CDR3 sequence is 16 residues long. The V gene lost 4 bases and the J gene lost 5 bases, with 18 bases spanning the gap. Germline V gene data show CDR1 as MDHEN and CDR2 as SYDVKM. The CDR3 DNA follows: TGTGCCAGCAGTTCCCCCGAACCCGGGAGTTATCAGCCCCAGCATTTT. Encoded protein: CASSSPEPGSYQPQHF.

The rearrangement uses TRBV5-6 and TRBJ1-2, with TRBD1 as a possible D gene (5 bases). Deletions cut 1 base from V and 1 base from J, with 20 bases between. The length of the CDR3 is 18 residues. Germline values: CDR1 SGHDT, CDR2 YYEEEE. The CDR3 DNA sequence: TGTGCCAGCAGCTTGCCGATTCGGGACCTAGATTATAACTATGGCTACACCTTC. Translation gives CASSLPIRDLDYNYGYTF.

The chain employs TRBV29-1 and TRBJ1-1; possibly TRBD1 for D (5 bases). Deletions cut 2 bases from V and 5 bases from J, with 9 bases between. The CDR3 has 12 residues. CDR1 is SQVTM, CDR2 ANQGSEA, per germline. This CDR3 is CSVETGRTEAFF. The CDR3 nucleotides read TGCAGCGTTGAAACGGGACGGACTGAAGCTTTCTTT. The variable domain in full, with the rest retrieved from reference TRBV29-1 and TRBJ1-1, is SAVISQKPSRDICQRGTSLTIQCQVDSQVTMMFWYRQQPGQSLTLIATANQGSEATYESGFVIDKFPISRPNLTFSTLTVSNMSPEDSSIYLCSVETGRTEAFFGQGTRLTVV.

This chain joins TRBV7-8 and TRBJ2-2, with 7 bases aligning to TRBD2. CDR1 and CDR2 (germline): SGHVS, FQNEAQ. This CDR3 is 15 amino acids long. Trimming took 4 bases from V and 4 from J; bases not matched to a gene: 6. DNA of the CDR3: TGTGCCAGCAGCTGGGAGGGGCGTTTCACCGGGGAGCTGTTTTTT. Amino acids: CASSWEGRFTGELFF.

V is TRBV6-1 and J is TRBJ2-3; 7 nucleotides agree with TRBD2. Germline V gives CDR1 MNHNS, CDR2 SASEGT. The trim removed 4 bases at V and 5 bases at J, leaving 9 bases unmatched. The CDR3 has 15 amino acids. CDR3 DNA sequence: TGTGCCAGCAGTGCCTCTTGGGGGGGAGGAGATACGCAGTATTTT. It is translated as CASSASWGGGDTQYF.

The chain employs TRBV6-1 and TRBJ2-1; no clear D gene. The CDR3 runs to 14 residues. Trimming took 8 bases from V and 10 from J, leaving 21 bases between them. The V gene's germline CDR1 is MNHNS and CDR2 SASEGT. The CDR3 DNA sequence: TGTGCCAGCGGTTCTGGTCCCACCGTCCGAGAGCAGTTCTTC. This encodes CASGSGPTVREQFF.

J is TRBJ1-3 and V is TRBV2; the D is unclear. There are 15 residues in the CDR3. CDR1 is SNHLY, CDR2 FYNNEI, per germline. Trimming left V 2 bases short and J 0 bases short, with 8 bases between. CDR3 loop: CASSELKSSGNTIYF. The DNA of the CDR3 is TGTGCCAGCAGTGAACTAAAGAGCTCTGGAAACACCATATATTTT. The whole variable domain, filled in from reference TRBV2 and TRBJ1-3, reads EPEVTQTPSHQVTQMGQEVILRCVPISNHLYFYWYRQILGQKVEFLVSFYNNEISEKSEIFDDQFSVERPDGSNFTLKIRSTKLEDSAMYFCASSELKSSGNTIYFGEGSWLTVV.

On this clone itself: Different DNA sequences within this sample yield the same CDR3. The J gene is TRBJ2-2, the V gene TRBV5-1, with 10 bases fitting TRBD2. The CDR3 loop spans 15 amino acids. In germline, CDR1 is SGHRS, CDR2 YFSETQ. V gave up 5 bases and J gave up 6 bases; unmatched junction bases: 7. CDR3 amino acids: CASSTMTSGPGELFF. The CDR3, as DNA: TGCGCCAGCAGTACCATGACTAGCGGGCCCGGGGAGCTGTTTTTT.

The chain has TRBV4-3 and TRBJ2-7; perhaps TRBD2 as D (5 bases). Trimming left V 0 bases short and J 4 bases short, with 13 bases between. There are 15 residues in the CDR3. Germline V gene data show CDR1 as LGHNA and CDR2 as YSLEER. The CDR3 reads CASSQEDGEGYEQYF. The CDR3 DNA reads as TGCGCCAGCAGCCAAGAGGATGGAGAGGGTTACGAGCAGTACTTC.

This clone was seen just once. The chain links TRBV15 to TRBJ2-2, with TRBD1 matching over 8 bases. This CDR3 is 16 amino acids long. With V trimmed by 5 bases and J by 4 bases, 9 bases remained unmatched. From germline, CDR1 is LNHNV and CDR2 YYDKDF (reference sequence). In DNA form, the CDR3 reads TGTGCCACCAGCCGACGACAGACAGGGGTCACCGGGGAGCTGTTTTTT. Amino acids: CATSRRQTGVTGELFF. The variable domain in full, completed from reference TRBV15 and TRBJ2-2, reads DAMVIQNPRYQVTQFGKPVTLSCSQTLNHNVMYWYQQKSSQAPKLLFHYYDKDFNNEADTPDNFQSRRPNTSFCFLDIRSPGLGDTAMYLCATSRRQTGVTGELFFGEGSRLTVL.

V is TRBV9 and J is TRBJ2-3; no definite D call. The germline V and J ends were trimmed by 1 base and 2 bases, with 8 bases remaining between them. CDR3 length equals 14 residues. Germline loops: CDR1 SGDLS, CDR2 YYNGEE. CDR3 bases: TGTGCCAGCAGCGTAACGCCCCTCACAGATACGCAGTATTTT. It encodes CASSVTPLTDTQYF.

CDR3 sequence (DNA): TGTGCCAGCAGCTTTACAAGCTCGGTGGGCAACGTCCTGACTTTC. Translating gives CASSFTSSVGNVLTF. This chain uses TRBV7-2 with TRBJ2-6; no definite D call. The germline V and J ends were trimmed by 3 bases and 9 bases, with 15 bases remaining between them. The V gene's germline CDR1 is SGHTA and CDR2 FQGNSA. The CDR3 extends over 15 amino acids. Complete variable domain (other parts from reference TRBV7-2 and TRBJ2-6): GAGVSQSPSNKVTEKGKDVELRCDPISGHTALYWYRQSLGQGLEFLIYFQGNSAPDKSGLPSDRFSAERTGGSVSTLTIQRTQQEDSAVYLCASSFTSSVGNVLTFGAGSRLTVL.

This clone turned up a few times. The chain has TRBV11-2 and TRBJ2-5; TRBD2 matches 7 bases. The ends lost 4 bases at V and 4 bases at J; junction bases unmatched: 15. Germline V gene lookup returns CDR1 SGHAT and CDR2 FQNNGV. The CDR3 is made up of 17 amino acids. The CDR3 bases are TGTGCCAGCAGCTCCCTGGGGGGGTACGATCCAAGAGAGACCCAGTACTTC. Translation: CASSSLGGYDPRETQYF.

The chain recombines TRBV7-9 with TRBJ1-2; D is uncertain. V was trimmed by 2 bases and J by 6 bases, leaving 10 bases between them. CDR3 length: 13 amino acids. Germline lookup yields CDR1 SEHNR and CDR2 FQNEAQ (reference sequence). The CDR3 bases are TGTGCCAGCAGCTTACGCCGGGCGGATGGCTACACCTTC. This translates into CASSLRRADGYTF. The whole variable domain, filled in from reference TRBV7-9 and TRBJ1-2, reads DTGVSQNPRHKITKRGQNVTFRCDPISEHNRLYWYRQTLGQGPEFLTYFQNEAQLEKSRLLSDRFSAERPKGSFSTLEIQRTEQGDSAMYLCASSLRRADGYTFGSGTRLTVV.

This chain uses TRBV10-3 with TRBJ2-1; D is ambiguous. Between the trimmed V and J ends, which lost 4 bases and 3 bases, there was a span of 16 bases. CDR1 is ENHRY and CDR2 is SYGVKD in the germline V gene. The CDR3 loop spans 16 amino acids. CDR3 DNA sequence: TGTGCCATCAGTGGTAGCCCCGAGACCATCTACAATGAGCAGTTCTTC. This codes for CAISGSPETIYNEQFF.

This clone is termed medium-sized. The rearrangement links TRBV5-6 to TRBJ2-6; TRBD1 agrees at 7 bases. Germline CDR1 and CDR2: SGHDT and YYEEEE. This CDR3 region has 16 residues. V gave up 3 bases and J gave up 2 bases; unmatched junction bases: 5. The CDR3 coding sequence is TGTGCCAGCAGCTCGATCGACAGGGCTGGGGCCAACGTCCTGACTTTC. Amino acid sequence: CASSSIDRAGANVLTF.

The sample holds a few counts of this clone. The chain couples TRBV27 to TRBJ2-1; the D gene could be TRBD1 or TRBD2 (6 bases each). Trimming removed 8 bases from V and 4 bases from J, with 24 bases in between. This CDR3 comprises 17 residues. Germline CDR1 and CDR2: MNHEY and SMNVEV (reference sequence). The DNA for the CDR3 is TGTGCCAGCGGGCCGGGAGAACGAGGGGGAAAATACAATGAGCAGTTCTTC. It is translated as CASGPGERGGKYNEQFF.

The chain has TRBV28 and TRBJ2-1, with D possibly matching TRBD1 (6 bases). Germline V gene lookup returns CDR1 MDHEN and CDR2 SYDVKM. Trimming removed 2 bases from V and 6 bases from J, with 11 bases in between. CDR3 size: 14 residues. In nucleotides, the CDR3 is TGTGCCAGCAGTTTACCGACAGGATTCAATGAGCAGTTCTTC. Protein sequence: CASSLPTGFNEQFF.

On this clone: Other nucleotide sequences in the sample specify the same CDR3. The V call is TRBV5-1, the J call TRBJ2-1, with D perhaps matching TRBD2 (5 bases). The CDR3 spans 13 residues. With 1 base removed from V and 6 bases from J, the gap between germline ends came to 8 bases. Germline CDR1 SGHRS, CDR2 YFSETQ. The CDR3 sequence is CASSLIEGNEQFF. The CDR3 bases are TGCGCCAGCAGCTTGATTGAGGGCAATGAGCAGTTCTTC.

The chain employs TRBV7-2 and TRBJ2-7; no clear D. V lost 6 bases to trimming and J lost 0 bases, with 12 bases between them. From germline, CDR1 is SGHTA and CDR2 FQGNSA. The CDR3 runs 14 residues. The CDR3, as DNA: TGTGCCAGCAGTCTAAGGCGGTACTCCTACGAGCAGTACTTC. It translates to CASSLRRYSYEQYF.

The chain recombines TRBV9 with TRBJ1-2; a weak D match, TRBD1 (6 bases). This CDR3 spans 17 amino acids. From germline, CDR1 is SGDLS and CDR2 YYNGEE. Trimming cost V 4 bases and J 4 bases, with 23 bases left between them. CDR3 protein: CASSPSGGADLGYGYTF. The CDR3, as DNA: TGTGCCAGCAGCCCTTCGGGGGGGGCGGATTTAGGCTATGGCTACACCTTC.